Each of the 9 T cell receptor beta chains below was sequenced from the same sample in a study of CD8 T cells in Susac syndrome (dated by TCRdb to the late 2010s). Library preparation was by the immunoSEQ multiplex PCR assay. RNA was extracted using the RNeasy kit, and roughly 0.45 to 1 microgram was reverse transcribed with random hexamers. Using fastp at Q25 and MiXCR, TCRdb reprocessed the public reads and kept productive beta chains. For every CDR3 protein sequence, its rows merge into one entry that carries the most common genes and DNA. The sample data list 330,000 or so distinct CDR3 sequences, and around 85% of these were observed just once. The leading ten clones occupy around 0.21% of the sample. The sample consisted of CD8+ T cells from PBMCs. The receptors were sampled from a human donor with multiple sclerosis.

V usage is TRBV5-5 and J usage is TRBJ2-4; no reliable D call. V dropped 3 bases and J dropped 5 bases, with 12 bases sitting between them. The CDR3 is 14 residues long. Germline CDR1 and CDR2: SGHKS and YYEKEE (reference sequence). CDR3 amino acids: CASSSGLSENIQYF. CDR3 in DNA: TGTGCCAGCAGCTCGGGCCTTTCGGAAAACATTCAGTACTTC.

Regarding this clonotype: An end of the junction differs from the germline gene, which may be a read error. The gene calls are TRBV30 and TRBJ2-1; 15 bases agree with TRBD2. Germline assignment: CDR1 GTSNPN and CDR2 SVGIG (reference sequence). The CDR3 extends over 13 amino acids. CDR3: CAWSGGLAGGPRF. As DNA, the CDR3 is TGTGCCTGGAGTGGGGGACTAGCGGGAGGACCCCGCTTC.

The chain recombines TRBV27 with TRBJ1-1; a weak D match, TRBD1 (5 bases). V gave up 1 base and J gave up 1 base, with 13 bases separating them. This CDR3 region has 16 residues. Germline-derived CDR1 and CDR2 are MNHEY and SMNVEV (reference sequence). This CDR3 is CASSLFIGASNTEAFF. CDR3 nucleotide sequence: TGTGCCAGCAGTTTATTTATTGGGGCGTCGAACACTGAAGCTTTCTTT.

This chain connects TRBV4-3 to TRBJ2-3; maybe TRBD2 (5 bases). V lost 1 base, J lost 2 bases, and 13 bases lay in between. This CDR3 comprises 16 residues. Germline V lookup: CDR1 LGHNA, CDR2 YSLEER. CDR3 sequence (DNA): TGCGCCAGCAGCCAAGGCACGGGGTGGGACACAGATACGCAGTATTTT. This translates into CASSQGTGWDTDTQYF.

The chain couples TRBV28 to TRBJ2-7; possible D gene TRBD1, 6 bases. The CDR3 spans 13 residues. Between the trimmed V and J ends, which lost 6 bases and 2 bases, there was a span of 11 bases. Germline assignment: CDR1 MDHEN and CDR2 SYDVKM. The CDR3: CASSTGITYEQYF. CDR3 coding DNA: TGTGCCAGCAGCACAGGGATAACCTACGAGCAGTACTTC.

The genes are TRBV6-2 or TRBV6-3 and TRBJ2-1, with D unclear. This CDR3 comprises 14 residues. V was cut by 5 bases and J by 1 base, with 9 bases left in between. CDR1 and CDR2 (germline): MNHEY, SVGEGT. The CDR3 here is CASSEWASYNEQFF. The CDR3 DNA sequence: TGTGCCAGCAGTGAGTGGGCGTCCTACAATGAGCAGTTCTTC.

The chain combines TRBV19 with TRBJ2-1, with 14 bases that match TRBD2. Germline CDR1 and CDR2: LNHDA and SQIVND (reference sequence). The CDR3 is 17 residues long. Losses at the gene ends were 3 bases for V and 9 bases for J; bases not matched to a gene: 10. CDR3 protein: CASSMGTSGSGGSEQFF. DNA of the CDR3: TGTGCCAGTAGTATGGGGACTAGCGGGAGCGGTGGTAGTGAGCAGTTCTTC. Full variable domain (remainder filled in from reference TRBV19 and TRBJ2-1): DGGITQSPKYLFRKEGQNVTLSCEQNLNHDAMYWYRQDPGQGLRLIYYSQIVNDFQKGDIAEGYSVSREKKESFPLTVTSAQKNPTAFYLCASSMGTSGSGGSEQFFGPGTRLTVL.

The V and J genes are TRBV27 and TRBJ1-6; D may be TRBD1 (5 bases). Germline CDR1 and CDR2: MNHEY and SMNVEV (reference sequence). V shed 4 bases and J shed 7 bases, with 20 bases lying between them. CDR3 size: 17 residues. CDR3 bases: TGTGCCAGCAGTTATGGCGTTATAGGGAAGGGGAATTCACCCCTCCACTTT. This encodes CASSYGVIGKGNSPLHF.

This chain uses TRBV18 with TRBJ1-1; tentatively, D is TRBD1 (5 bases). The CDR3 contains 17 residues. Deletions cut 3 bases from V and 1 base from J, with 18 bases between. Germline CDR1 KGHSH, CDR2 LQKENI. CDR3 amino acids: CASSPLLADSRNTEAFF. The CDR3 DNA is TGTGCCAGCTCACCTCTCTTAGCAGACAGCCGGAACACTGAAGCTTTCTTT.